What follows are 3 T cell receptor beta chains derived from one specimen sequenced in a study of T cell changes during pregnancy in multiple sclerosis. The protocol was immunoSEQ multiplex PCR, while the TCRdb copy is restricted to in-frame clones and leaves out a portion. This sample has 50,000 or so clones, with more than 80% found just once. Sample: CD4+ T cells from peripheral blood mononuclear cells, taken before pregnancy. The origin of the receptors is a female donor with multiple sclerosis, enrolled in a pregnancy study.

The V gene is TRBV5-1, the J gene TRBJ1-2; no firm D call. Trimming cost V 1 base and J 2 bases, with 12 bases left between them. The CDR3 is 15 residues long. Germline CDR1 SGHRS, CDR2 YFSETQ. CDR3 sequence reads: CASSLLAGVNYGYTF. The CDR3 region has the DNA TGCGCCAGCAGCTTGCTAGCGGGTGTGAACTATGGCTACACCTTC.

J is TRBJ1-2 and V is TRBV27; 10 nucleotides agree with TRBD1. V gave up 3 bases and J gave up 6 bases; unmatched junction bases: 10. The CDR3 runs to 16 residues. CDR1 is MNHEY, CDR2 SMNVEV, per germline (reference sequence). CDR3 residues: CASSFGGTGAENGYTF. The DNA of the CDR3 is TGTGCCAGCAGTTTTGGGGGGACAGGGGCAGAAAATGGCTACACCTTC.

The gene calls are TRBV11-3 and TRBJ2-1; 9 positions agree with TRBD2. This CDR3 has 16 residues. The V gene end was trimmed by 0 bases and the J gene end by 4 bases; junction bases not matched to a gene: 4. Germline assignment: CDR1 SGHNT and CDR2 YENEEA. DNA of the CDR3: TGTGCCAGCAGCTTAGATACCCTAGCGGGGTACAATGAGCAGTTCTTC. This translates into CASSLDTLAGYNEQFF.